This record concerns one TCR beta chain sequence. Measured with immunoSEQ multiplex PCR; TCRdb has only the in-frame clones, and not every one. The table records tens of thousands of clones, around 83% of them present only once. These data are taken from a study of blood T cell repertoires in COVID-19. This sequence was found in a man under 40 with COVID-19, enrolled during active disease. The sample taken for sequencing was peripheral blood.

The CDR3 region is CASSFGLAASDEQFF. CDR3 in DNA: TGCGCCAGCAGCTTCGGACTAGCGGCTTCGGATGAGCAGTTCTTC. The chain recombines TRBV5-1 with TRBJ2-1; 10 nucleotides line up with TRBD2. Germline CDR1 is SGHRS and CDR2 is YFSETQ. The CDR3 runs 15 residues. Trimming at V came to 2 bases and at J to 8 bases, leaving 7 bases not matched to a gene. Variable domain in full (rest from reference TRBV5-1 and TRBJ2-1): KAGVTQTPRYLIKTRGQQVTLSCSPISGHRSVSWYQQTPGQGLQFLFEYFSETQRNKGNFPGRFSGRQFSNSRSEMNVSTLELGDSALYLCASSFGLAASDEQFFGPGTRLTVL.